This T cell receptor (beta chain) was documented in a study of T cell changes during pregnancy in multiple sclerosis (dated by TCRdb to the late 2010s). For the study in its entirety: The study looked at changes in the T cell repertoire across pregnancy in women with multiple sclerosis.

Relative to germline, V is missing 4 bases and J is missing 5 bases, with 10 bases of the junction outside any gene match. From the cysteine through the phenylalanine, the CDR3 covers 15 amino acids. Of all the DNA, just the CDR3 is kept, 45 bases in frame from base 1. The germline V gene (reference sequence) gives CDR1 as LNHDA and CDR2 as SQIVND. Points on this clone: Its antigen has not been determined. No base qualities exist here, and no much larger clone lies one base off it.

Library construction relied on the immunoSEQ multiplex PCR assay. In its TCRdb copy, this immuneACCESS table keeps in-frame sequences only and misses some clones. Where compared with another copy, unresolved V genes explain less than half of these, and the others have no known cause. This sample is represented by around 130,000 clones; 90% to 98% of them were singletons. Clones ranked in the top ten supply roughly 0.44% of the sample. This TCR was sampled from a female donor with multiple sclerosis, enrolled in a pregnancy study. Material: peripheral blood, obtained after pregnancy. The rearranged segments are TRBV19 and TRBJ2-5; TRBD1 agrees with 7 junctional bases. The DNA sequence is as follows: TGTGCCAGTAGTACCGGAGACAGGGATGTGGAGACCCAGTACTTC. Its translation reads: CASSTGDRDVETQYF.